Listed below are T cell receptor beta chains from one sample, sequenced in a study of graft-versus-host responses after intestinal transplantation. Libraries were prepared by immunoSEQ multiplex PCR; TCRdb keeps only in-frame clonotypes and omits some of them. The table includes some 90,000 clones, more than 90% detected once. Antigens of these TCRs are unknown. Material: unstimulated CD4+ T cells sorted from spleen or lymph node cells, obtained before intestinal transplant. The receptors here all came from a human donor who received an intestinal transplant. CDR3s include the opening cysteine and the closing phenylalanine or tryptophan. The D gene is left open where the match is weak. Rows may omit the clone size; those that give it use once, few, many or a size class.

>TRBV27|TRBD2|TRBJ2-7|NA
CASSPGLAGGPYEQYF
TGTGCCAGCAGTCCGGGACTAGCGGGAGGGCCCTACGAGCAGTACTTC
>TRBV19|TRBD2|TRBJ2-4|NA
CASSNSGRDIQYF
TGTGCCAGTAGTAATAGCGGGCGGGACATTCAGTACTTC
>TRBV5-1|TRBD2|TRBJ2-1|few
CASSLRLPSGSINEQFF
TGCGCCAGCAGCTTGAGGCTCCCTAGCGGGAGTATCAATGAGCAGTTCTTC
>TRBV29-1|NA|TRBJ2-7|NA
CSAQTLGTYEQYF
TGCAGCGCTCAGACATTGGGAACGTACGAGCAGTACTTC
>TRBV30|TRBD1|TRBJ1-2|once
CAWSAVQDRVFGGYTF
TGTGCCTGGAGCGCAGTGCAGGACAGGGTGTTCGGTGGCTACACCTTC
>TRBV6-6|NA|TRBJ2-5|NA
CASSYSSRSAQETQYF
TGTGCCAGCTCGTACTCAAGCCGTAGCGCCCAAGAGACCCAGTACTTC
>TRBV11-2|TRBD2|TRBJ2-2|NA
CASSLGRQAGGITGELFF
TGTGCCAGCAGCTTAGGACGGCAAGCGGGAGGGATCACCGGGGAGCTGTTTTTT
>TRBV6-6|TRBD2|TRBJ2-2|NA
CASSLAGNTGELFF
TGTGCCAGCAGTTTAGCGGGAAACACCGGGGAGCTGTTTTTT
>TRBV5-1|NA|TRBJ1-5|NA
CASSLDSGSKPQHF
TGCGCCAGCAGCTTAGACAGCGGGAGTAAGCCCCAGCATTTT
>TRBV29-1|NA|TRBJ2-5|once
CSVGPRPPVETQYF
TGCAGCGTTGGGCCACGGCCCCCTGTGGAGACCCAGTACTTC
>TRBV19|NA|TRBJ1-3|NA
CASSILRTETSGNTIYF
TGTGCCAGTAGTATCTTAAGGACAGAAACCTCTGGAAACACCATATATTTT
>TRBV20-1|NA|TRBJ2-7|NA
CSAQNYEQYF
TGCAGTGCACAGAACTACGAGCAGTACTTC
>TRBV6-5|TRBD1|TRBJ2-7|NA
CASSYRDRGTYEQYF
TGTGCCAGCAGTTACCGGGACAGGGGAACATACGAGCAGTACTTC
>TRBV10-1|NA|TRBJ2-3|NA
CASSESPRDTQYF
TGCGCCAGCAGTGAGTCCCCTCGGGATACGCAGTATTTT
>TRBV30|TRBD1|TRBJ1-2|NA
CACLRTGQYGYTF
TGTGCCTGCCTTCGGACAGGGCAGTATGGCTACACCTTC
>TRBV6-1|TRBD1|TRBJ2-7|NA
CASSGTGVVSYEQYF
TGTGCCAGCAGTGGGACAGGGGTCGTTTCCTACGAGCAGTACTTC
>TRBV27|TRBD2|TRBJ2-7|NA
CASRKMTSGDASEQYF
TGTGCCAGCAGAAAAATGACTAGCGGGGATGCAAGCGAGCAGTACTTC
>TRBV4-1|NA|TRBJ2-5|NA
CASSQDTGKETQYF
TGCGCCAGCAGCCAAGATACAGGGAAAGAGACCCAGTACTTC
>TRBV19|NA|TRBJ1-1|NA
CACSSNRNTEAFF
TGTGCCTGTTCGTCGAATAGGAACACTGAAGCTTTCTTT
>TRBV5-1|TRBD2|TRBJ2-2|few
CASSLRLAANTGELFF
TGCGCCAGCAGCTTACGACTAGCGGCGAACACCGGGGAGCTGTTTTTT
>TRBV30|NA|TRBJ1-3|NA
CAWSVRTLGNTIYF
TGTGCCTGGAGTGTACGGACACTCGGAAACACCATATATTTT
>TRBV4-1|TRBD2|TRBJ2-7|NA
CASSQRPYSALAEYEQYF
TGCGCCAGCAGCCAAAGACCCTATAGTGCACTAGCGGAGTACGAGCAGTACTTC
>TRBV27|NA|TRBJ2-7|NA
CASSFHGTAYEQYF
TGTGCCAGCAGTTTCCACGGGACCGCTTACGAGCAGTACTTC
>TRBV20-1|TRBD1|TRBJ1-2|NA
CSAETGYGYTF
TGCAGTGCCGAGACAGGGTATGGCTACACCTTC
>TRBV5-5|TRBD2|TRBJ2-1|NA
CASSSGLAEYNEQFF
TGTGCCAGCAGCTCCGGACTAGCGGAATACAATGAGCAGTTCTTC
>TRBV5-1|NA|TRBJ1-6|NA
CASSFSGGYNSPLHF
TGCGCCAGCAGCTTCTCGGGGGGCTATAATTCACCCCTCCACTTT
>TRBV9|NA|TRBJ1-4|NA
CASSSGVGTNEKLFF
TGTGCCAGCAGCTCTGGGGTTGGAACTAATGAAAAACTGTTTTTT
>TRBV19|NA|TRBJ2-6|NA
CASSLGEASLTLSGANVLTF
TGTGCCAGTAGTCTAGGGGAGGCCTCTCTAACCCTTTCTGGGGCCAACGTCCTGACTTTC
>TRBV27|NA|TRBJ2-6|NA
CASSQREGWSGANVLTF
TGTGCCAGCAGCCAAAGGGAAGGGTGGTCTGGGGCCAACGTCCTGACTTTC
>TRBV5-1|TRBD1|TRBJ2-1|NA
CASSLEGTGVRNEQFF
TGCGCCAGCAGTTTGGAGGGGACAGGGGTCCGGAATGAGCAGTTCTTC
>TRBV5-1|TRBD1|TRBJ1-1|NA
CASSPRTGEAFF
TGCGCCAGCAGCCCTCGGACAGGTGAAGCTTTCTTT
>TRBV9|NA|TRBJ1-1|NA
CASSVGHKNTEAFF
TGTGCCAGCAGCGTAGGTCACAAGAACACTGAAGCTTTCTTT
>TRBV20-1|NA|TRBJ1-1|NA
CSASSNTEAFF
TGCAGTGCGAGTTCGAACACTGAAGCTTTCTTT
>TRBV10-3|NA|TRBJ2-7|once
CAISAGTSYYEQYF
TGTGCCATCAGTGCCGGCACTAGCTACTACGAGCAGTACTTC
>TRBV12-5|NA|TRBJ1-2|NA
CASGLYPAQVGYTF
TGTGCTAGTGGTTTGTACCCAGCCCAGGTGGGCTACACCTTC
>TRBV18|NA|TRBJ2-7|NA
CASSPNGYSYEQYF
TGTGCCAGCTCACCAAACGGTTACTCCTACGAGCAGTACTTC
>TRBV27|TRBD2|TRBJ2-3|NA
CASSFNGRRGTDTQYF
TGTGCCAGCAGTTTTAACGGGAGGAGAGGCACAGATACGCAGTATTTT
>TRBV9|TRBD2|TRBJ2-3|NA
CASQGPAGGRGTDTQYF
TGTGCCTCCCAGGGTCCAGCGGGAGGACGGGGCACAGATACGCAGTATTTT
>TRBV30|NA|TRBJ1-1|NA
CAWSGSLRGNTEAFF
TGTGCCTGGAGTGGGTCCCTAAGGGGAAACACTGAAGCTTTCTTT
>TRBV5-1|NA|TRBJ2-1|NA
CASSIHLTSYNEQFF
TGCGCCAGCAGCATCCACCTGACAAGCTACAATGAGCAGTTCTTC
>TRBV2|NA|TRBJ2-7|NA
CASSKQGGSSYEQYF
TGTGCCAGCAGTAAACAGGGAGGAAGCTCCTACGAGCAGTACTTC
>TRBV19|NA|TRBJ2-5|NA
CASSGSGQGQETQYF
TGTGCCAGTAGTGGGTCCGGGCAGGGCCAAGAGACCCAGTACTTC
>TRBV5-6|TRBD1|TRBJ1-2|few
CASSPDRVNYGYTF
TGTGCCAGCAGCCCGGACAGGGTAAACTATGGCTACACCTTC
>TRBV11-2|NA|TRBJ1-2|NA
CASSRKGSGYTF
TGTGCCAGCTCACGGAAGGGGTCAGGCTACACCTTC
>TRBV7-8|NA|TRBJ2-2|NA
CASSSPGARGRELFF
TGTGCCAGCAGCTCTCCGGGGGCGAGGGGCCGGGAGCTGTTTTTT
>TRBV6-5|NA|TRBJ1-5|NA
CASRRSGNQPQHF
TGTGCCAGCCGCCGATCGGGGAATCAGCCCCAGCATTTT
>TRBV30|NA|TRBJ2-1|NA
CAWSVWGGGSYNEQFF
TGTGCCTGGAGTGTCTGGGGAGGGGGATCCTACAATGAGCAGTTCTTC
>TRBV9|TRBD1|TRBJ1-6|NA
CASSVDVTGWSPLHF
TGTGCCAGCAGCGTAGACGTGACAGGGTGGTCACCCCTCCACTTT
>TRBV6-5|TRBD1|TRBJ1-5|NA
CASSRGDRVNQPQHF
TGTGCCAGCAGCAGAGGGGACAGGGTCAATCAGCCCCAGCATTTT
>TRBV19|TRBD2|TRBJ2-3|NA
CASRLAGGPTDTQYF
TGTGCCAGTAGGCTTGCGGGAGGGCCAACAGATACGCAGTATTTT
>TRBV18|NA|TRBJ2-7|once
CASSLAYSSYEQYF
TGTGCCAGCTCACTCGCTTACTCCTCCTACGAGCAGTACTTC
>TRBV11-2|NA|TRBJ2-5|NA
CASSLNRETQYF
TGTGCCAGCAGCCTAAACAGAGAGACCCAGTACTTC
>TRBV5-1|TRBD2|TRBJ2-1|NA
CASSVPGLAGQSSYNEQFF
TGCGCCAGCAGCGTGCCGGGACTAGCGGGTCAAAGCTCCTACAATGAGCAGTTCTTC